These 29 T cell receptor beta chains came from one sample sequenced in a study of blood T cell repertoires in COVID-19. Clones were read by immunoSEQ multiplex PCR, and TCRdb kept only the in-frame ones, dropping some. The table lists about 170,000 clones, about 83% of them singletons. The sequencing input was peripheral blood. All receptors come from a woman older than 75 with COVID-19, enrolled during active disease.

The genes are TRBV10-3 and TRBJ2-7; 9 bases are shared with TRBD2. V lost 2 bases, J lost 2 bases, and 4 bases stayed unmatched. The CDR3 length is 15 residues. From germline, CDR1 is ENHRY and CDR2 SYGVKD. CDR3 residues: CAISENAGGTYEQYF. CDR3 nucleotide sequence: TGTGCCATCAGTGAGAATGCGGGAGGGACCTACGAGCAGTACTTC.

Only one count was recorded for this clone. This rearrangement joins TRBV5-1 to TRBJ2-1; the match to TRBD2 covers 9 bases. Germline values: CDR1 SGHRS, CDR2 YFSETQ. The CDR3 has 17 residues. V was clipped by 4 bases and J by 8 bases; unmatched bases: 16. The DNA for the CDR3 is TGCGCCAGCAGCCCCACTTTGGCGGGAGGGCCGGGGGATGAGCAGTTCTTC. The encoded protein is CASSPTLAGGPGDEQFF.

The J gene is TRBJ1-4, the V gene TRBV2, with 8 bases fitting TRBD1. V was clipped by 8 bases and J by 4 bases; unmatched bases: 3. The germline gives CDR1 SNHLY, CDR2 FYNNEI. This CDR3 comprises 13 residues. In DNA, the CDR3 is TGTGCCAGCCAGACAGGGGTTAATGAAAAACTGTTTTTT. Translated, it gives CASQTGVNEKLFF. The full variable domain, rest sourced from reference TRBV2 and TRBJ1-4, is EPEVTQTPSHQVTQMGQEVILRCVPISNHLYFYWYRQILGQKVEFLVSFYNNEISEKSEIFDDQFSVERPDGSNFTLKIRSTKLEDSAMYFCASQTGVNEKLFFGSGTQLSVL.

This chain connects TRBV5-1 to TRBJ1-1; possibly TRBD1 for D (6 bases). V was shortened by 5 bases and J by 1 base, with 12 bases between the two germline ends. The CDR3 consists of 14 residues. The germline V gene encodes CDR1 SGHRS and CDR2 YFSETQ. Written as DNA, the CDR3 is TGCGCCAGCAGGCGGACAGAGGCGAACACTGAAGCTTTCTTT. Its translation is CASRRTEANTEAFF.

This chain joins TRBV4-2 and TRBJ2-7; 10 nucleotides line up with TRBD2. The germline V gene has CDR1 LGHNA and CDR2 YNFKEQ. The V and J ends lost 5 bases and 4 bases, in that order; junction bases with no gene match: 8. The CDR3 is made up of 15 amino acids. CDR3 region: CASSKVLAGDYEQYF. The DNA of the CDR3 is TGTGCCAGCAGCAAAGTGCTAGCGGGGGATTACGAGCAGTACTTC.

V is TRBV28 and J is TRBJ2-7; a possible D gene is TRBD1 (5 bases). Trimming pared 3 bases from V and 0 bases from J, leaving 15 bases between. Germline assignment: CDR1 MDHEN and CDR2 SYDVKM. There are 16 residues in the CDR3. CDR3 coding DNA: TGTGCCAGCAGTTTGACCCAAAGGACACTCTCCTACGAGCAGTACTTC. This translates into CASSLTQRTLSYEQYF.

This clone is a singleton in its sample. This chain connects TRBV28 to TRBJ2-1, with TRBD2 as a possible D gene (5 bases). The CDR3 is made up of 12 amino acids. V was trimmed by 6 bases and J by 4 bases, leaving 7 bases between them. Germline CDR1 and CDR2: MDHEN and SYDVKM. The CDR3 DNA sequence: TGTGCCAGCAGGAGGGCTTACAATGAGCAGTTCTTC. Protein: CASRRAYNEQFF.

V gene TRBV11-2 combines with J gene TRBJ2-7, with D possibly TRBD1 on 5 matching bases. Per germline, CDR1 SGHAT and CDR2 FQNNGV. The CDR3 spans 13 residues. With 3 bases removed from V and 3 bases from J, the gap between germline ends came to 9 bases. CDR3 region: CASSFGHLYEQYF. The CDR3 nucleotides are TGTGCCAGCAGCTTCGGACACCTCTACGAGCAGTACTTC.

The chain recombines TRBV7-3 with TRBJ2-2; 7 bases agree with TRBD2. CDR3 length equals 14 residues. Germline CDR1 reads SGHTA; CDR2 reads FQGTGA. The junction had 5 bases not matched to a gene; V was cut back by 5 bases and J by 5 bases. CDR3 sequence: CASSRGGLTGELFF. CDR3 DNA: TGTGCCAGCAGCCGGGGAGGGTTGACCGGGGAGCTGTTTTTT. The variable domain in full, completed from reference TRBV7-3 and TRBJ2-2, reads GAGVSQTPSNKVTEKGKYVELRCDPISGHTALYWYRQSLGQGPEFLIYFQGTGAADDSGLPNDRFFAVRPEGSVSTLKIQRTERGDSAVYLCASSRGGLTGELFFGEGSRLTVL.

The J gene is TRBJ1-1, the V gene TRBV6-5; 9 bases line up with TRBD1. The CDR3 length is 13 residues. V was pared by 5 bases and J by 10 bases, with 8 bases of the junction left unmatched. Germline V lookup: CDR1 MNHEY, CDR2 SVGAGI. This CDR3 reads CASSTPGQGTAFF. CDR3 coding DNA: TGTGCCAGCAGTACTCCGGGACAGGGTACAGCTTTCTTT.

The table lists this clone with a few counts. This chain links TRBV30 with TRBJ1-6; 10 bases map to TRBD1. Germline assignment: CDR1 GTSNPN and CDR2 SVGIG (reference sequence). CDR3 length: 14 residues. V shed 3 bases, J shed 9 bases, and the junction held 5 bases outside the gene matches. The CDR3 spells CAWSEDRGLSPLHF. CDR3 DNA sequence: TGTGCCTGGAGCGAAGACAGGGGGCTTTCACCCCTCCACTTT. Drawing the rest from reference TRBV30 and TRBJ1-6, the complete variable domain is SQTIHQWPATLVQPVGSPLSLECTVEGTSNPNLYWYRQAAGRGLQLLFYSVGIGQISSEVPQNLSASRPQDRQFILSSKKLLLSDSGFYLCAWSEDRGLSPLHFGNGTRLTVT.

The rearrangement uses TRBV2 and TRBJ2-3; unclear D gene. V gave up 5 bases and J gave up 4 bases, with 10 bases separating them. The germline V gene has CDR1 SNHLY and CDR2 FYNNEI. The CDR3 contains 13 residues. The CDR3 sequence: CASSPMGPDTQYF. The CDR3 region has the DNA TGTGCCAGCAGTCCGATGGGCCCAGATACGCAGTATTTT.

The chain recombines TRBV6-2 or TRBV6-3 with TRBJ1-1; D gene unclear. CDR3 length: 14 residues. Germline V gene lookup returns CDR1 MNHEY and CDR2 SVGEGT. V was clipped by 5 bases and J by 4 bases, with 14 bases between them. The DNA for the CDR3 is TGTGCCAGCAGTGCCGTCTCCAGCGGCACTGAAGCTTTCTTT. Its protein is CASSAVSSGTEAFF.

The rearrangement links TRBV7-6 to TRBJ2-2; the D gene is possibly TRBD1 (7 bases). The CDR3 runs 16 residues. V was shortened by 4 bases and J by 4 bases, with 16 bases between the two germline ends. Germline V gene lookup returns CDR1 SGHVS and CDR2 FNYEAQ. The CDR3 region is CASSSYRGGSTGELFF. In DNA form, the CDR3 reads TGTGCCAGCAGCTCCTACAGGGGAGGTAGCACCGGGGAGCTGTTTTTT.

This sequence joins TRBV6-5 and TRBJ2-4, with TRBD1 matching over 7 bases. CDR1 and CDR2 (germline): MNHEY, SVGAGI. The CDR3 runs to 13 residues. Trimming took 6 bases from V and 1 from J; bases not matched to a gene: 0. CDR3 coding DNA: TGTGCCAGCAGGGACAGGGCCAAAAACATTCAGTACTTC. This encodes CASRDRAKNIQYF.

CDR3: CASSQSGMGHTEAFF. CDR3 nucleotide sequence: TGTGCCAGCAGCCAATCGGGCATGGGTCACACTGAAGCTTTCTTT. The chain employs TRBV16 and TRBJ1-1, with no clear D. The CDR3 is made up of 15 amino acids. Germline CDR1 KGHSY, CDR2 FQNENV. Trimming removed 0 bases at V and 3 bases at J, with 11 bases between.

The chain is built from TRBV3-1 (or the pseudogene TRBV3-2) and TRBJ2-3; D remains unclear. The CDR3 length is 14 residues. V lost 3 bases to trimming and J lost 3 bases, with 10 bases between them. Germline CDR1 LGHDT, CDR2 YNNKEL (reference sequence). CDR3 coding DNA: TGTGCCAGCAGCCAGGGCCTTGGGACAGATACGCAGTATTTT. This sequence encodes CASSQGLGTDTQYF.

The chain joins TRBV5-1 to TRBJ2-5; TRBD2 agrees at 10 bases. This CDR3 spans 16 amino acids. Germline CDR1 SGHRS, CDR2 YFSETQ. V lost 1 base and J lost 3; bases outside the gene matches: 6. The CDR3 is CASSLFGLAGEETQYF. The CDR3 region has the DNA TGCGCCAGCAGCTTGTTTGGGCTAGCGGGAGAAGAGACCCAGTACTTC.

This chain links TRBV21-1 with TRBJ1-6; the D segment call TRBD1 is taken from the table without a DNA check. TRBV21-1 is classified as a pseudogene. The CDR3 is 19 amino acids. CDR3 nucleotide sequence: TGTGCCAGCAGGAACAGGACAGGGTGTTGTGAAACCTATAATTCACCCCTCCACTTT. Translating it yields CASRNRTGCCETYNSPLHF.

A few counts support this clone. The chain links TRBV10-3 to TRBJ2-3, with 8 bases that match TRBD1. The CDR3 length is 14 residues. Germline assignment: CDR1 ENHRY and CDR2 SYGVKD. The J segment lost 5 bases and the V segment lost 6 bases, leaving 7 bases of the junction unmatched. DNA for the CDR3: TGTGCCATCAGCCAGGGGGCGGGCCGAGATACGCAGTATTTT. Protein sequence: CAISQGAGRDTQYF.

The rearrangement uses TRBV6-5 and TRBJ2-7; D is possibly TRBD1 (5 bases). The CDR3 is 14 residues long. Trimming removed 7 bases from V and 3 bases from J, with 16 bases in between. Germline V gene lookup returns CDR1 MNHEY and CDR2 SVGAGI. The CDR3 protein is CASKAGWVGYEQYF. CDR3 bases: TGTGCCAGCAAAGCAGGGTGGGTCGGCTACGAGCAGTACTTC.

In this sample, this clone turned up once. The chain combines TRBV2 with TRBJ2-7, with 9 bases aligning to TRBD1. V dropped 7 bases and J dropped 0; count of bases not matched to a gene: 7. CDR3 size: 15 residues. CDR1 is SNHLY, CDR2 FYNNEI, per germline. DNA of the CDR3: TGTGCCAGCAATAAGGACAGGGGCCGCTCCTACGAGCAGTACTTC. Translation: CASNKDRGRSYEQYF. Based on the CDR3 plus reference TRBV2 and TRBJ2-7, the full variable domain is EPEVTQTPSHQVTQMGQEVILRCVPISNHLYFYWYRQILGQKVEFLVSFYNNEISEKSEIFDDQFSVERPDGSNFTLKIRSTKLEDSAMYFCASNKDRGRSYEQYFGPGTRLTVT.

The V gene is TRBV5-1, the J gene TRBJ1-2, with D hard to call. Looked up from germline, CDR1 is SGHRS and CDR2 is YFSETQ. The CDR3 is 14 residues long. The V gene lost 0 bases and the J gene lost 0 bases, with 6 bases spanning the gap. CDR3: CASSLEQPNYGYTF. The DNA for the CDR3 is TGCGCCAGCAGCTTGGAACAACCTAACTATGGCTACACCTTC.

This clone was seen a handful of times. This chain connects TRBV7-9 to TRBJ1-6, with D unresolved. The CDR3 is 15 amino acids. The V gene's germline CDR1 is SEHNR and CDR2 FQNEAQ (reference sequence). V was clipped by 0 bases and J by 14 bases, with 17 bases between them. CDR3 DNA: TGTGCCAGCAGCTTAGCCCGACGAGGGAGGAGCACCCTCCACTTT. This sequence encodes CASSLARRGRSTLHF.

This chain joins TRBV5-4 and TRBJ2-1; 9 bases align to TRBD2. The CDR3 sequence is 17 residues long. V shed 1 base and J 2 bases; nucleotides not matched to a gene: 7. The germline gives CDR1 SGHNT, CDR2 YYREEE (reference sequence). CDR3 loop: CASSLSRLAVTYNEQFF. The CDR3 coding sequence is TGTGCCAGCAGCTTGTCCAGACTAGCGGTTACCTACAATGAGCAGTTCTTC. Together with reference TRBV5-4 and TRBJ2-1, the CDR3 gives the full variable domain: ETGVTQSPTHLIKTRGQQVTLRCSSQSGHNTVSWYQQALGQGPQFIFQYYREEENGRGNFPPRFSGLQFPNYSSELNVNALELDDSALYLCASSLSRLAVTYNEQFFGPGTRLTVL.

The CDR3 here is CASSPGLANTGELFF. The CDR3 bases are TGTGCCAGCAGCCCAGGGCTCGCGAACACCGGGGAGCTGTTTTTT. V is TRBV21-1 and J is TRBJ2-2; TRBD1 is the table's D call and was not checked against the DNA. TRBV21-1 is deemed a pseudogene. CDR3 length equals 15 residues.

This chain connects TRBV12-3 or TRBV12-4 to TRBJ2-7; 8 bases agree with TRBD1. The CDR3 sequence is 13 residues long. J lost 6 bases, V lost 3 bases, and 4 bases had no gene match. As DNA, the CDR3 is TGTGCCAGCAGTTTGACAGGGGCGGGCGAGCAGTACTTC. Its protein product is CASSLTGAGEQYF.

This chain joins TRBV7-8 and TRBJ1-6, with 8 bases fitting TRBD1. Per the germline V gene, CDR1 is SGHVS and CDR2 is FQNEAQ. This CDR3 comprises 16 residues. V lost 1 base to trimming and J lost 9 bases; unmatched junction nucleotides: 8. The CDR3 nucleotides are TGTGCCAGCAGCTTAGATCCAGGGACAGGCCTTTCACCCCTCCACTTT. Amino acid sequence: CASSLDPGTGLSPLHF.

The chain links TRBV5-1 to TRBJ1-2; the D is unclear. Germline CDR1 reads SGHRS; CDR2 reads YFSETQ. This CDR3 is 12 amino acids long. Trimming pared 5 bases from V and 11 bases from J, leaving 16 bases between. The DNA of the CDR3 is TGCGCCAGCAGACTCGTCCGTGTGGAGTACACCTTC. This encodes CASRLVRVEYTF.